This is a list of T cell receptor beta chains from one sample in a study of PD-1 blockade in classical Hodgkin lymphoma. Some clones are missing from TCRdb's copy, which holds only in-frame ones; the method was immunoSEQ multiplex PCR. The data contain tens of thousands of clones, nearly 90% of them singletons. The source was peripheral blood mononuclear cells (PBMCs), collected before the second cycle of nivolumab. These receptors were collected from a human donor with classical Hodgkin lymphoma. Both conserved end residues are part of each CDR3. A D gene is named only where the DNA matches it firmly. Clone size, where shown, is once, few, many, or a class for clones that have expanded.

TRBV27,TRBJ2-1,-,TRBD2,TGTGCCAGCAGTTTAATAGCGGGGAGCAACAATGAGCAGTTCTTC,CASSLIAGSNNEQFF
TRBV5-6,TRBJ2-7,once,-,TGTGCCAGCAGCTTCCCCCCCGCGACCGAGCAGTACTTC,CASSFPPATEQYF
TRBV25-1,TRBJ2-4,-,TRBD2,TGTGCCAGCAGTGAACCCCTAGCGGGAGTAGACAAAAACATTCAGTACTTC,CASSEPLAGVDKNIQYF
TRBV7-2,TRBJ1-5,-,TRBD1,TGTGCCAGCAGCTTGACAGGGAATAGCAATCAGCCCCAGCATTTT,CASSLTGNSNQPQHF
TRBV7-9,TRBJ2-5,-,TRBD2,TGTGCCAGCAGCTTATTAGCCGTACTAGCGGGGGGCCTCCAAGAGACCCAGTACTTC,CASSLLAVLAGGLQETQYF
TRBV5-1,TRBJ2-1,-,-,TGCGCCAGCAGCTCCGGGATCAGCAATGAGCAGTTCTTC,CASSSGISNEQFF
TRBV28,TRBJ1-5,-,-,TGTGCCAGCAGTTTTGGTGCAGGGGCACTTAGCAATCAGCCCCAGCATTTT,CASSFGAGALSNQPQHF
TRBV28,TRBJ2-7,-,-,TGTGCCAGCAGTTACCGCCTCAGGGGTCGTCTCCACGAGCAGTACTTC,CASSYRLRGRLHEQYF
TRBV5-1,TRBJ2-3,-,TRBD2,TGCGCCAGCAGGGCTAGCGGTACAGATACGCAGTATTTT,CASRASGTDTQYF
TRBV6-6,TRBJ2-7,-,-,TGTGCCAGCAGTTACTCGAAACACATACCACCGTACGAGCAGTACTTC,CASSYSKHIPPYEQYF
TRBV28,TRBJ2-1,once,-,TGTGCCAGCAGTCCTATTAATGACCTCAAGATGTACAATGAGCAGTTCTTC,CASSPINDLKMYNEQFF
TRBV27,TRBJ1-5,-,-,TGTGCCAGCAGTTTAGGGAGCAATCAGCCCCAGCATTTT,CASSLGSNQPQHF
TRBV10-2,TRBJ2-5,-,TRBD2,TGCGCCAGCAGTCGCGGCGGGGGGCAGGGGGAGACCCAGTACTTC,CASSRGGGQGETQYF
TRBV7-3,TRBJ2-1,-,TRBD1,TGTGCCAGCAGCTTAACCGCCGACAGGGTGGAACACAATGAGCAGTTCTTC,CASSLTADRVEHNEQFF
TRBV5-4,TRBJ1-6,-,-,TGTGCCAGCAGCGCGACAGGAGATAATTCACCCCTCCACTTT,CASSATGDNSPLHF
TRBV6-6,TRBJ1-1,-,TRBD1,TGTGCCAGCGCCTACCCAGGGGGCACGAACACTGAAGCTTTCTTT,CASAYPGGTNTEAFF
TRBV27,TRBJ1-6,-,-,TGTGCCAGCAGTTTTACCGACTCGCTGAATTCACCCCTCCACTTT,CASSFTDSLNSPLHF
TRBV7-9,TRBJ2-3,-,TRBD1,TGTGCCAGCAGCGCCAGGGGGACAGATACGCAGTATTTT,CASSARGTDTQYF
TRBV16,TRBJ1-4,-,TRBD1,TGTGCCAGCAGCCAGTCCCGGGACAGGGGACAAAATGAAAAACTGTTTTTT,CASSQSRDRGQNEKLFF
TRBV11-2,TRBJ2-7,-,TRBD1,TGTGCCAGCGGACAGGAAGCCTACGAGCAGTACTTC,CASGQEAYEQYF
TRBV30,TRBJ2-3,-,TRBD2,TGTGCCTGGAGTGTACTTAGCGGGAGCACGGATACGCAGTATTTT,CAWSVLSGSTDTQYF
TRBV7-2,TRBJ1-6,-,TRBD1,TGTGCCAGCAGCTCCGTACAGGGGGCGGCTAATTCACCCCTCCACTTT,CASSSVQGAANSPLHF
TRBV25-1,TRBJ2-1,-,TRBD1,TGTGCCAGCTCGCGGGACAGGGAATACAATGAGCAGTTCTTC,CASSRDREYNEQFF
TRBV19,TRBJ2-3,-,-,TGTGCCAGTAGTATGGATAGGGGGGCGAACACAGATACGCAGTATTTT,CASSMDRGANTDTQYF
TRBV6-5,TRBJ1-1,-,-,TGTGCCAGCAGTTCCCCCCGGAGGTCGGCCCAAGCTTTCTTT,CASSSPRRSAQAFF
TRBV6-5,TRBJ2-7,-,-,TGTGCCACAAACCCGCGGGACGAGCAGTACTTC,CATNPRDEQYF
TRBV7-9,TRBJ2-7,-,-,TGTGCCAGCAGCTTAGGTGGGGACTACGAGCAGTACTTC,CASSLGGDYEQYF
TRBV6-1,TRBJ2-7,-,-,TGTGCCAGCAGCGAATCCCCCAAGGGCCTTCTTAATTATTTCTACGAGCAGTACTTC,CASSESPKGLLNYFYEQYF
TRBV11-2,TRBJ2-1,-,TRBD2,TGTGCCAGCAGCTTAATTAAGCGGGAGGGCCATCATGAGCAGTTCTTC,CASSLIKREGHHEQFF
TRBV7-2,TRBJ1-5,-,-,TGTGCCAGCAGCTTAGAAGGGGCTGTGGCCCAGCATTTT,CASSLEGAVAQHF
TRBV28,TRBJ1-5,-,TRBD1,TGTGCCAGCAGCCCCCCCCTCGGACAGGTCTCCAGGAGTAGCAATCAGCCCCAGCATTTT,CASSPPLGQVSRSSNQPQHF
TRBV6-4,TRBJ2-5,-,TRBD2,TGTGCCAGCAGTGACCGGACCTGGGGGGGGGAGACCCAGTACTTC,CASSDRTWGGETQYF
TRBV5-6,TRBJ1-4,-,-,TGTGCCAGCAGCTTGGGAGCGGGGCAAAATGAAAAACTGTTTTTT,CASSLGAGQNEKLFF
TRBV6-5,TRBJ2-1,-,TRBD1,TGTGCCAGCGGGACCCGGGACAGCTACAATGAGCAGTTCTTC,CASGTRDSYNEQFF
TRBV28,TRBJ2-3,-,TRBD1,TGTGCCAGCAGTTATTGGACAGGCCCCGATACGCAGTATTTT,CASSYWTGPDTQYF
TRBV6-6,TRBJ2-2,-,-,TGTGCCAGCAAAAGCGCGAACACCGGGGAGCTGTTTTTT,CASKSANTGELFF
TRBV21-1,TRBJ2-5,-,-,TGTGCCAGCAGCAAGGGTCACAGGGGGCCTAAGGGGGAGACCCAGTACTTC,CASSKGHRGPKGETQYF
TRBV29-1,TRBJ2-7,-,TRBD1,TGCAGCGTTGGGCGGACAGGGGGCTACGAGCAGTACTTC,CSVGRTGGYEQYF
TRBV5-6,TRBJ2-7,-,-,TGTGCCAGCAGCTTGCAGGGGCTGGACGAGCAGTACTTC,CASSLQGLDEQYF
TRBV28,TRBJ1-5,-,-,TGTGCCAGCTCCCCAACCAATCAGCCCCAGCATTTT,CASSPTNQPQHF
TRBV10-3,TRBJ2-1,-,TRBD1,TGTGCCATCAGTGCTTCCGGGACAGGGGGCCCGAATGAGCAGTTCTTC,CAISASGTGGPNEQFF
TRBV7-2,TRBJ1-3,-,-,TGTGCCAGCAGCTTAGGAGGACCAAGCTCTGGAAACACCATATATTTT,CASSLGGPSSGNTIYF
TRBV5-1,TRBJ2-1,few,-,TGCGCCAGCAGTTCAAGCCTGGGCTCCTACAATGAGCAGTTCTTC,CASSSSLGSYNEQFF
TRBV11-2,TRBJ2-3,-,-,TGTGCCAGCAGCCCCGAGTTGAGCACAGATACGCAGTATTTT,CASSPELSTDTQYF
TRBV28,TRBJ2-3,-,TRBD2,TGTGCCAGCAAGGGAGGGAGCACAGATACGCAGTATTTT,CASKGGSTDTQYF